This T cell receptor beta chain stems from a study of regulatory T cells in long-lasting Graves disease. As for time point: newly diagnosed GD, antithyroid drugs for less than 3 months. PBMC-derived RNA was used for the TCR library. To make TCR beta libraries, researchers used iRepertoire HTBI primers and Arm-PCR of CDR3 regions. TCRdb itself ran the multiplex PCR reads through MiXCR, one entry per CDR3 protein. The sample has some 220,000 distinct CDR3 sequences, roughly 18% seen once. CDR3 length: 14 residues. The J segment lost 8 bases and the V segment lost 5 bases, leaving 10 bases of the junction unmatched. This clonotype appeared many times. The data were also submitted as part of a second study, on T cells in Graves' hyperthyroidism and ophthalmopathy.

The receptor was isolated from a woman aged 30 to 39 with Graves disease. The sequencing here drew on peripheral blood mononuclear cells (PBMCs), taken at new diagnosis, from a patient treated with antithyroid drugs. V usage is TRBV12-3 or TRBV12-4 and J usage is TRBJ1-2; 8 bases fit TRBD1. CDR3 region: CASSGLDRDIGYTF. The CDR3, as DNA: TGTGCCAGCAGTGGACTGGACAGGGACATCGGCTACACCTTC.